This record looks at one TCR beta chain sequence and its context. What it binds is not known. CD4+ cells yielded CD45RA+ naive and CD45RA-negative memory subsets. The sample is drawn from a study of shared clonotypes between healthy human individuals. Broader study findings: Depth was large, yet rarefaction showed that sorted-subset sequencing was incomplete.

The input for sorted-subset replicate PCRs was 200 ng DNA, 30,000 or so T cell genomes. The table came from immunoSEQ multiplex PCR; TCRdb's copy has only in-frame clones and leaves some out. Of just over 2,000,000 clones in the sample, roughly 95% were seen once. This receptor was taken from a man younger than 35 in good health. The sample taken for sequencing was naive CD4+ T cells sorted from blood. Subset denoted: CD45RA+ positively selected.

The CDR3 DNA reads as TGTGCCAGCAGCCGAACGCAGGGGGCGTTTAGCACAGATACGCAGTATTTT. The encoded protein is CASSRTQGAFSTDTQYF. The rearrangement joins TRBV5-4 to TRBJ2-3; TRBD1 aligns across 8 bases. Germline V lookup: CDR1 SGHNT, CDR2 YYREEE (reference sequence). Unmatched junction bases numbered 10, after V lost 4 bases and J lost 0 bases. The CDR3 has 17 residues.